The clone carrying this TCR beta chain was picked up many times. Described time point: newly diagnosed GD, antithyroid drugs for less than 3 months. PBMCs provided the RNA from which the TCR library was made. CDR1 is MDHEN and CDR2 is SYDVKM in the germline V gene. The CDR3 sequence is 14 residues long. With 5 bases removed from V and 9 bases from J, the gap between germline ends came to 14 bases. Arm-PCR of CDR3 regions and iRepertoire HTBI primers were used to build TCR beta libraries. TCRdb ran MiXCR on the multiplex PCR reads and lists one entry per CDR3 protein. The data hold 410,000 or so distinct CDR3 sequences, with around 14% observed a single time. This sample stems from a study of regulatory T cells in long-lasting Graves disease. These data were likewise used in another study, on T cells in Graves' hyperthyroidism and ophthalmopathy. That report adds: The diagnoses drew upon clinical symptoms, serum thyroxine and TRAb, thyroid ultrasound and orbital computed tomography.

This chain joins TRBV28 and TRBJ2-6; D might be TRBD1 (6 bases). The source of this sequence is a woman in her twenties or thirties with Graves disease. The sample in question was peripheral blood mononuclear cells (PBMCs), obtained at new diagnosis, from a patient treated with antithyroid drugs. The CDR3 coding sequence is TGTGCCAGCAGTCTACGGACAGAAATCAACGTCCTGACTTTC. As protein: CASSLRTEINVLTF.